The 21 T cell receptor beta chains below were found in one sample sequenced in a study of T cells after yellow fever vaccination. TCRdb itself ran the 5' RACE reads through MiXCR, one entry per CDR3 protein. Of 68,000 or so distinct CDR3 sequences in the sample, about 7% were seen once. The input for sequencing was CD8+ T cells sorted from PBMCs, taken 15 days after the yellow fever booster vaccination. These receptors came from a man aged 25-40 years who received the YFV17D yellow fever vaccine.

This clonotype was observed a handful of times. The V gene is TRBV12-3 or TRBV12-4, the J gene TRBJ2-1; D unclear. The CDR3 extends over 14 amino acids. V was shortened by 5 bases and J by 2 bases, with 10 bases between the two germline ends. CDR3 protein: CASSPLGPYNEQFF. The CDR3 DNA is TGTGCCAGCAGTCCCTTAGGTCCCTACAATGAGCAGTTCTTC.

The sample holds a few counts of this clonotype. The genes are TRBV10-2 and TRBJ2-2, with D perhaps matching TRBD2 (5 bases). This CDR3 region has 15 residues. Germline CDR1 and CDR2: WSHSY and SAAADI. V was shortened by 8 bases and J by 2 bases, with 15 bases between the two germline ends. Here the CDR3 reads CASSHWTSNTGELFF. The CDR3 nucleotides read TGCGCCAGCTCACACTGGACTTCCAACACCGGGGAGCTGTTTTTT.

This clonotype occurred many times. The J gene is TRBJ2-2, the V gene TRBV5-1; tentative D call: TRBD2 (5 bases). Per germline, CDR1 SGHRS and CDR2 YFSETQ. This CDR3 has 14 amino acids. V lost 0 bases, J lost 4 bases, and 7 bases lay in between. The CDR3 DNA reads as TGCGCCAGCAGCTTGGATAGCGCCACCGGGGAGCTGTTTTTT. It yields the protein CASSLDSATGELFF.

There are many counts of this clonotype. This chain links TRBV6-6 with TRBJ1-1, with D perhaps matching TRBD1 (6 bases). The CDR3 contains 13 residues. The ends were cut back, 2 bases at V and 4 bases at J, with 8 bases in the middle. CDR1 and CDR2 from the germline V gene are MNHNY and SVGAGI (reference sequence). The CDR3, as DNA: TGTGCCAGCAGTTACGGAGGGGGCACTGAAGCTTTCTTT. This sequence encodes CASSYGGGTEAFF.

This clonotype occurred many times. V gene TRBV20-1 combines with J gene TRBJ2-1; 10 bases agree with TRBD2. From germline, CDR1 is DFQATT and CDR2 SNEGSKA (reference sequence). CDR3 length: 14 amino acids. V shed 6 bases and J 7 bases; nucleotides not matched to a gene: 9. CDR3 sequence: CSATLAGARNEQFF. CDR3 sequence (DNA): TGCAGTGCGACGCTAGCGGGAGCTAGGAATGAGCAGTTCTTC.

This clonotype was seen at least ten times. The chain combines TRBV9 with TRBJ2-3; D is uncertain. The CDR3 runs 14 residues. Germline assignment: CDR1 SGDLS and CDR2 YYNGEE. Trimming removed 3 bases from V and 5 bases from J, with 13 bases in between. CDR3 DNA sequence: TGTGCCAGCAGCGCCCCGGCTTTGGAAGATACGCAGTATTTT. Protein product: CASSAPALEDTQYF.

This clonotype was seen a handful of times. This chain connects TRBV6-2 or TRBV6-3 to TRBJ2-1; no clear D gene. The ends were cut back, 2 bases at V and 4 bases at J, with 9 bases in the middle. The germline gives CDR1 MNHEY, CDR2 SVGEGT. There are 14 residues in the CDR3. DNA for the CDR3: TGTGCCAGCAGTTACGTAGGACGGTACAATGAGCAGTTCTTC. This gives the protein CASSYVGRYNEQFF.

This clonotype has a count of ten or more. The chain couples TRBV20-1 to TRBJ2-2; D is ambiguous. The CDR3 extends over 15 amino acids. The V gene lost 3 bases and the J gene lost 5 bases, with 16 bases spanning the gap. CDR1 DFQATT and CDR2 SNEGSKA come from the germline V gene (reference sequence). The CDR3 DNA sequence: TGCAGTGCTAGTGTCCTAGGCAGTGGGACCGGGGAGCTGTTTTTT. It translates to CSASVLGSGTGELFF.

V is TRBV27 and J is TRBJ2-5; D is ambiguous. V dropped 4 bases and J dropped 5 bases, with 17 bases sitting between them. CDR3 length equals 15 residues. Germline-derived CDR1 and CDR2 are MNHEY and SMNVEV (reference sequence). In DNA form, the CDR3 reads TGTGCCAGCAGTTCGACAAGGTTCACGGTTGAGACCCAGTACTTC. It encodes CASSSTRFTVETQYF.

This clonotype was observed many times. The chain links TRBV12-3 or TRBV12-4 to TRBJ1-2; D is uncertain. The CDR3 runs to 14 residues. The V and J ends lost 6 bases and 7 bases respectively, with 18 bases between them. CDR3 in amino acids: CASSQSSQYSGYTF. CDR3 DNA sequence: TGTGCCAGCAGCCAGTCCAGTCAATACAGTGGCTACACCTTC.

This clonotype was observed a few times. The chain uses TRBV7-3 and TRBJ2-3; TRBD2 might be the D (6 bases). CDR1 is SGHTA and CDR2 is FQGTGA in the germline V gene. This CDR3 contains 17 residues. The V gene lost 5 bases and the J gene lost 14 bases, with 32 bases spanning the gap. Here the CDR3 DNA reads TGTGCCAGCAGCCGCGGGACGGGTACAGCAGGCGAGCCCTGGCTGTATTTT. Translating gives CASSRGTGTAGEPWLYF.

At least ten counts were recorded for this clonotype. The chain has TRBV2 and TRBJ2-7, with D unclear. The germline gives CDR1 SNHLY, CDR2 FYNNEI. V was trimmed by 6 bases and J by 3 bases, leaving 3 bases between them. The CDR3 totals 10 residues. This CDR3 reads CASRGYEQYF. CDR3 DNA sequence: TGTGCCAGCAGGGGCTACGAGCAGTACTTC.

This clonotype was seen at least ten times. The chain employs TRBV6-6 and TRBJ2-7, with unresolved D. V lost 2 bases and J 3 bases, leaving 8 bases between the germline ends. The CDR3 has 13 amino acids. Germline loops: CDR1 MNHNY, CDR2 SVGAGI (reference sequence). The CDR3 loop reads CASSYETYYEQYF. The CDR3 nucleotides read TGTGCCAGCAGTTACGAGACTTACTACGAGCAGTACTTC.

Details on this clonotype: A clone one base away is much larger, so this may be a read error. The J gene is TRBJ2-1, the V gene TRBV3-1, with D perhaps matching TRBD2 (5 bases). The germline V gene encodes CDR1 LGHDT and CDR2 YNNKEL (reference sequence). There are 13 residues in the CDR3. CDR3 loop: CGSSRDPYNEQFF. The DNA of the CDR3 is TGTGGCAGCAGCCGGGATCCCTACAATGAGCAGTTCTTC.

This clonotype was detected ten times or more. This chain connects TRBV6-5 to TRBJ2-3, with 9 bases fitting TRBD2. Germline CDR1 reads MNHEY; CDR2 reads SVGAGI. The CDR3 totals 15 residues. Unmatched junction bases numbered 5, after V lost 2 bases and J lost 5 bases. Written as DNA, the CDR3 is TGTGCCAGCAGTTACGAGAAGCGGGAGGTAGATACGCAGTATTTT. Translated, it gives CASSYEKREVDTQYF.

This clonotype was counted at least ten times. The gene calls are TRBV5-1 and TRBJ2-5; tentative D call: TRBD2 (6 bases). CDR1 is SGHRS and CDR2 is YFSETQ in the germline V gene. V lost 4 bases, J lost 5 bases, and 15 bases lay in between. This CDR3 spans 14 amino acids. CDR3 sequence (DNA): TGCGCCAGCAGCCCCGAGTGGGGGGAGGAGACCCAGTACTTC. Its protein product is CASSPEWGEETQYF.

This clonotype was detected a few times. The chain couples TRBV6-2 or TRBV6-3 to TRBJ1-4, with 10 bases aligning to TRBD1. After removal of 4 bases from V and 7 bases from J, the junction contained 9 bases not matched to a gene. From germline, CDR1 is MNHEY and CDR2 SVGEGT. This CDR3 spans 16 amino acids. CDR3 residues: CASSFDRTGGSEKLFF. CDR3 DNA: TGTGCCAGCAGTTTCGACAGGACAGGGGGGAGTGAAAAACTGTTTTTT.

This clonotype occurred a few times. V gene TRBV13 combines with J gene TRBJ2-3, with D perhaps assigned TRBD1 or TRBD2 (5 bases each). Between the trimmed V and J ends, which lost 3 bases and 0 bases, there was a span of 10 bases. CDR1 is PRHDT and CDR2 is FYEKMQ in the germline V gene (reference sequence). The CDR3 runs to 15 residues. CDR3 protein: CASSFRDQSTDTQYF. The CDR3 DNA reads TGTGCCAGCAGCTTTCGGGACCAAAGCACAGATACGCAGTATTTT.

In this sample, this clonotype turned up many times. The chain carries TRBV27 and TRBJ2-5, with 10 bases lining up with TRBD2. Per the germline V gene, CDR1 is MNHEY and CDR2 is SMNVEV (reference sequence). The J segment lost 5 bases and the V segment lost 6 bases, leaving 6 bases of the junction unmatched. CDR3 size: 14 residues. CDR3 nucleotides: TGTGCCAGCAGCTATCTAGCGGGAGCTGAGACCCAGTACTTC. As protein: CASSYLAGAETQYF.

This clonotype was observed at least ten times. This CDR3 is CASSWTGGEAFF. In DNA form, the CDR3 reads TGTGCCAGCAGCTGGACAGGGGGTGAAGCTTTCTTT. The V gene is TRBV27, the J gene TRBJ1-1, with 10 bases that match TRBD1. The CDR3 contains 12 residues. V dropped 6 bases and J dropped 7; count of bases not matched to a gene: 2. In germline, CDR1 is MNHEY, CDR2 SMNVEV (reference sequence).

This clonotype came up many times. The chain has TRBV21-1 and TRBJ2-5; whether TRBD1, the table's D call, matches the DNA was not checked. TRBV21-1 is noted as a pseudogene. CDR3 length: 20 residues. CDR3 coding DNA: TGTGCCAGCAGCAGACTTCCACTCAAACGGGGACAGGGGCACCAAGAGACCCAGTACTTC. It translates to CASSRLPLKRGQGHQETQYF.